The 31 T cell receptor beta chains presented below share a single source sample, sequenced in a study of patients and donors after allogeneic stem cell transplantation. One entry per CDR3 protein, called by TCRdb with MiXCR from the RT-PCR reads. The sample lists 410,000 or so distinct CDR3 sequences, 16% occurring once. Material for sequencing was blood, either unsorted or a sorted T cell fraction (not recorded which). The receptors here all came from a human donor who was either an allogeneic HSCT recipient or a stem cell or donor lymphocyte infusion donor (not recorded which). It is not recorded whose cells these are; they may come from a transplant donor.

This rearrangement joins TRBV7-9 to TRBJ1-5; TRBD1 matches at 9 bases. The junction had 2 bases not matched to a gene; V was cut back by 5 bases and J by 6 bases. This CDR3 region has 13 residues. The germline V gene encodes CDR1 SEHNR and CDR2 FQNEAQ (reference sequence). The CDR3 bases are TGTGCCAGCAGCGGGACAGGGACTCAGCCCCAGCATTTT. It yields the protein CASSGTGTQPQHF.

V and J are TRBV27 and TRBJ2-7; D may be TRBD1 (5 bases). The CDR3 contains 13 residues. The germline V and J ends were trimmed by 2 bases and 6 bases, with 11 bases remaining between them. The germline V gene encodes CDR1 MNHEY and CDR2 SMNVEV (reference sequence). Written as DNA, the CDR3 is TGTGCCAGCAGTTTACTGCAGGGCAGCGAGCAGTACTTC. Protein product: CASSLLQGSEQYF.

The chain combines TRBV19 with TRBJ1-2, with D possibly matching TRBD1 (6 bases). Germline CDR1 is LNHDA and CDR2 is SQIVND (reference sequence). Between the trimmed V and J ends, which lost 11 bases and 5 bases, there was a span of 18 bases. The CDR3 has 13 amino acids. The CDR3 reads CAVQGGGVYGYTF. DNA for the CDR3: TGTGCCGTTCAAGGGGGGGGCGTTTATGGCTACACCTTC. Using reference TRBV19 and TRBJ1-2 for the parts outside the CDR3, the full variable domain is DGGITQSPKYLFRKEGQNVTLSCEQNLNHDAMYWYRQDPGQGLRLIYYSQIVNDFQKGDIAEGYSVSREKKESFPLTVTSAQKNPTAFYLCAVQGGGVYGYTFGSGTRLTVV.

This clonotype has a count of ten or more. This sequence joins TRBV4-1 and TRBJ2-2; unclear D gene. Germline-derived CDR1 and CDR2 are MGHRA and YSYEKL. The CDR3 contains 18 residues. V was trimmed by 3 bases and J by 3 bases, leaving 20 bases between them. In DNA, the CDR3 is TGCGCCAGCAGCCATCCATTTACCCCCCGGGCTCACACCGGGGAGCTGTTTTTT. This codes for CASSHPFTPRAHTGELFF.

This clonotype was seen a few times. The V and J genes are TRBV7-8 and TRBJ2-7; D is possibly TRBD2 (5 bases). The germline CDR1 and CDR2 sequences are SGHVS and FQNEAQ. Between the trimmed V and J ends, which lost 4 bases and 1 base, there was a span of 20 bases. This CDR3 spans 17 amino acids. The CDR3 nucleotides are TGTGCCAGCAGCTCCCTCGGGGAAGGGTTAAAGTCCTACGAGCAGTACTTC. This translates into CASSSLGEGLKSYEQYF. Full variable domain (remainder filled in from reference TRBV7-8 and TRBJ2-7): GAGVSQSPRYKVAKRGQDVALRCDPISGHVSLFWYQQALGQGPEFLTYFQNEAQLDKSGLPSDRFFAERPEGSVSTLKIQRTQQEDSAVYLCASSSLGEGLKSYEQYFGPGTRLTVT.

The DNA for the CDR3 is TGTGCCAGCACCCCGCGGAGGGGGACTAGCGGTTACTACGAGCAGTACTTC. It is translated as CASTPRRGTSGYYEQYF. The J gene is TRBJ2-7, the V gene TRBV27, with 11 bases that match TRBD2. The trim removed 7 bases at V and 3 bases at J, leaving 14 bases unmatched. This CDR3 has 17 amino acids. Per germline, CDR1 MNHEY and CDR2 SMNVEV (reference sequence).

The chain carries TRBV5-1 and TRBJ1-1; 7 nucleotides agree with TRBD1. This CDR3 has 15 amino acids. J gave up 5 bases and V 4 bases, and 11 bases lay outside the gene matches. From germline, CDR1 is SGHRS and CDR2 YFSETQ. The CDR3 DNA reads TGCGCCAGCAGCCCCCTGACAGGGTCTGGGACTGAAGCTTTCTTT. Amino acid sequence: CASSPLTGSGTEAFF.

This clonotype occurred a few times. This rearrangement joins TRBV20-1 to TRBJ2-7; TRBD1 or TRBD2 may be the D gene (5 bases each). Germline V CDR1 and CDR2: DFQATT, SNEGSKA (reference sequence). CDR3 length equals 13 residues. V lost 4 bases and J 5 bases, leaving 15 bases between the germline ends. CDR3 nucleotide sequence: TGCAGTGCTACCGGGACGACGGGGAACGAGCAGTACTTC. It yields the protein CSATGTTGNEQYF.

This clonotype was picked up a small number of times. The rearrangement links TRBV9 to TRBJ2-4; TRBD2 might be the D (7 bases). Per the germline V gene, CDR1 is SGDLS and CDR2 is YYNGEE. The CDR3 loop spans 15 amino acids. Deletions cut 0 bases from V and 8 bases from J, with 15 bases between. The CDR3 spells CASSVAGGGVDIQYF. For the CDR3, the DNA is TGTGCCAGCAGCGTAGCTGGAGGGGGGGTGGACATTCAGTACTTC.

Many counts were recorded for this clonotype. This chain links TRBV5-1 with TRBJ2-7; TRBD1 matches at 9 bases. Germline trimming cut 3 bases from V and 6 bases from J; bases unmatched to any gene: 4. Germline V lookup: CDR1 SGHRS, CDR2 YFSETQ. The CDR3 sequence is 13 residues long. The DNA for the CDR3 is TGCGCCAGCAGCTCGGGACAGGGCGGCGAGCAGTACTTC. The encoded protein is CASSSGQGGEQYF. Variable domain in full (rest from reference TRBV5-1 and TRBJ2-7): KAGVTQTPRYLIKTRGQQVTLSCSPISGHRSVSWYQQTPGQGLQFLFEYFSETQRNKGNFPGRFSGRQFSNSRSEMNVSTLELGDSALYLCASSSGQGGEQYFGPGTRLTVT.

This clonotype was recorded a few times. The J gene is TRBJ2-3, the V gene TRBV20-1; 7 bases match TRBD2. With 4 bases clipped from V and 6 bases from J, the junction kept 10 bases outside the gene matches. The CDR3 has 14 amino acids. The germline gives CDR1 DFQATT, CDR2 SNEGSKA (reference sequence). DNA for the CDR3: TGCAGTGCTAACGTAGCGGGTATAGCGGATACGCAGTATTTT. This gives the protein CSANVAGIADTQYF.

The gene calls are TRBV7-2 and TRBJ2-7; weak D call: TRBD1 (6 bases). Per germline, CDR1 SGHTA and CDR2 FQGNSA. This CDR3 comprises 13 residues. Trimming stripped 5 bases from V and 4 bases from J, with 12 bases between. This chain's CDR3 is CASSLGTRYEQYF. The CDR3 DNA follows: TGTGCCAGCAGCCTTGGGACACGGTACGAGCAGTACTTC.

This clonotype was recorded a few times. The chain links TRBV12-3 or TRBV12-4 to TRBJ1-2, with D hard to call. Trimming cost V 3 bases and J 7 bases, with 9 bases left between them. The CDR3 length is 12 residues. CDR3 in amino acids: CASSLRVTGYTF. CDR3 DNA sequence: TGTGCCAGCAGTTTGAGGGTTACTGGCTACACCTTC.

As concerns this clonotype: This may stem from a read error, because a much larger clone lies one nucleotide away. The V call is TRBV12-3 or TRBV12-4, the J call TRBJ2-7; 10 positions match TRBD1. V lost 6 bases to trimming and J lost 1 base; unmatched junction nucleotides: 3. CDR3 length: 14 amino acids. CDR3 in amino acids: CASRPGQGSYEQYF. The CDR3 DNA sequence: TGTGCCAGCAGACCGGGACAGGGGTCCTACGAGCAGTACTTC.

The CDR3 nucleotides read TGTGCCAGCAGTTACTCGATATCAGGGGTTCTTGAGCAGTATTTT. Translating it yields CASSYSISGVLEQYF. The chain uses TRBV6-5 and TRBJ2-3; possibly TRBD1 for D (6 bases). Germline V gene data show CDR1 as MNHEY and CDR2 as SVGAGI. The CDR3 sequence is 15 residues long. The V end was cut by 0 bases, the J end by 11 bases, with 18 bases between.

This clonotype occurred a few times. J is TRBJ2-3 and V is TRBV4-1; TRBD2 matches 11 bases. From germline, CDR1 is MGHRA and CDR2 YSYEKL. The J segment lost 4 bases and the V segment lost 4 bases, leaving 7 bases of the junction unmatched. This CDR3 contains 16 residues. The CDR3 nucleotides read TGCGCCAGCAGCCTCGTAGCGGGAGGGATCGCAGATACGCAGTATTTT. It encodes CASSLVAGGIADTQYF.

This chain joins TRBV12-3 or TRBV12-4 and TRBJ2-1; D not resolved. V lost 3 bases, J lost 9 bases, and 15 bases lay in between. This CDR3 contains 14 residues. CDR3 coding DNA: TGTGCCAGCAGTTTGCTAGGATCGGGTGGTGAGCAGTTCTTC. It translates to CASSLLGSGGEQFF.

This clonotype has more than one count but fewer than ten. The chain joins TRBV12-3 or TRBV12-4 to TRBJ1-6, with D maybe TRBD1 (5 bases). The CDR3 is 14 amino acids. Trimming removed 5 bases from V and 10 bases from J, with 15 bases in between. CDR3 region: CASSEGDSGSPLHF. In nucleotides, the CDR3 is TGTGCCAGCAGTGAGGGAGACAGCGGCTCACCCCTCCACTTT.

The V call is TRBV4-1, the J call TRBJ2-4, with 9 bases fitting TRBD2. Trimming cost V 1 base and J 1 base; bases outside gene matches: 2. Germline CDR1 is MGHRA and CDR2 is YSYEKL. This CDR3 has 16 amino acids. CDR3 region: CASSQGSGRAKNIQYF. DNA of the CDR3: TGCGCCAGCAGCCAAGGAAGCGGGAGGGCCAAAAACATTCAGTACTTC.

The chain employs TRBV5-6 and TRBJ1-2; D may be TRBD1 (6 bases). Germline V lookup: CDR1 SGHDT, CDR2 YYEEEE. The V end lost 4 bases, the J end lost 3 bases, and 13 bases lay between the germline ends. The CDR3 totals 14 residues. The CDR3 nucleotides read TGTGCCAGCAGCCTGGGACATGGAGACTATGGCTACACCTTC. Amino acid sequence: CASSLGHGDYGYTF.

In its sample, this clonotype was seen a few times. The chain has TRBV2 and TRBJ2-1, with TRBD2 matching over 12 bases. This CDR3 is 16 amino acids long. Germline trimming cut 6 bases from V and 10 bases from J; bases unmatched to any gene: 13. CDR1 is SNHLY, CDR2 FYNNEI, per germline. CDR3 loop: CASSLLGLAGKGEQFF. The CDR3 DNA is TGTGCCAGCAGCCTCCTAGGACTAGCGGGAAAAGGGGAGCAGTTCTTC. The full variable domain, in which reference TRBV2 and TRBJ2-1 provide the parts outside the CDR3, is EPEVTQTPSHQVTQMGQEVILRCVPISNHLYFYWYRQILGQKVEFLVSFYNNEISEKSEIFDDQFSVERPDGSNFTLKIRSTKLEDSAMYFCASSLLGLAGKGEQFFGPGTRLTVL.

This clonotype came up a few times. The rearrangement uses TRBV7-3 and TRBJ2-7, with no clear D. Trimming shortened V by 1 base and J by 2 bases, and 12 bases separated the two germline ends. The CDR3 sequence is 15 residues long. Germline V lookup: CDR1 SGHTA, CDR2 FQGTGA. The DNA of the CDR3 is TGTGCCAGCAGCTTAATGTCGGGCGCTACCTACGAGCAGTACTTC. Its translation: CASSLMSGATYEQYF.

J is TRBJ2-7 and V is TRBV5-6; D may be TRBD2 (6 bases). V was shortened by 4 bases and J by 5 bases, with 13 bases between the two germline ends. The germline CDR1 and CDR2 sequences are SGHDT and YYEEEE. There are 13 residues in the CDR3. Here the CDR3 reads CASSAGLGDEQYF. For the CDR3, the DNA is TGTGCCAGCAGCGCGGGACTTGGGGACGAGCAGTACTTC.

This clonotype was observed a few times. The chain has TRBV12-3 or TRBV12-4 and TRBJ1-6, with D unclear. Between the trimmed V and J ends, which lost 6 bases and 9 bases, there was a span of 12 bases. The CDR3 covers 13 residues. As DNA, the CDR3 is TGTGCCAGCAGCCCCTCACTTACTTCACCCCTCCACTTT. Protein: CASSPSLTSPLHF.

This clonotype was found a few times. The V gene is TRBV19, the J gene TRBJ1-6; D uncertain. CDR3 length equals 13 residues. The V gene's germline CDR1 is LNHDA and CDR2 SQIVND (reference sequence). V was shortened by 7 bases and J by 5 bases, with 9 bases between the two germline ends. The CDR3 DNA reads TGTGCCAGTAAGGGCGGGAATAATTCACCCCTCCACTTT. Protein: CASKGGNNSPLHF.

This rearrangement joins TRBV12-3 or TRBV12-4 to TRBJ2-7; D is perhaps TRBD1 (6 bases). The length of the CDR3 is 12 residues. V dropped 8 bases and J dropped 5 bases, with 13 bases sitting between them. CDR3 in amino acids: CASCLGGDEQYF. DNA of the CDR3: TGTGCCAGCTGCCTTGGGGGCGACGAGCAGTACTTC.

This clonotype showed up many times. The chain uses TRBV24-1 and TRBJ2-4, with D tentatively TRBD2 (5 bases). This CDR3 comprises 15 residues. Trimming took off 4 bases at V and 4 bases at J, with 13 bases between the two ends. Germline values: CDR1 KGHDR, CDR2 SFDVKD. The CDR3, as DNA: TGTGCCACCAGTGAGGCTGGCAGGACTAAAAACATTCAGTACTTC. It specifies CATSEAGRTKNIQYF.

The gene calls are TRBV25-1 and TRBJ1-5; TRBD1 aligns across 7 bases. This CDR3 region has 21 residues. Germline V gene data show CDR1 as MGHDK and CDR2 as SYGVNS. V was pared by 3 bases and J by 6 bases, with 26 bases of the junction left unmatched. The CDR3 reads CASSERGLTKTGWHGGQPQHF. For the CDR3, the DNA is TGTGCCAGCAGTGAGAGGGGCCTGACAAAGACAGGGTGGCATGGGGGTCAGCCCCAGCATTTT.

This clonotype was detected ten times or more. The rearrangement uses TRBV5-1 and TRBJ2-7, with TRBD2 matching over 8 bases. The germline gives CDR1 SGHRS, CDR2 YFSETQ. Losses at the gene ends were 3 bases for V and 2 bases for J; bases not matched to a gene: 7. This CDR3 is 15 amino acids long. This chain's CDR3 is CASSSGLARTYEQYF. CDR3 coding DNA: TGCGCCAGCAGCTCCGGACTAGCAAGAACCTACGAGCAGTACTTC.

A few counts support this clonotype. V is TRBV2 and J is TRBJ1-1, with unresolved D. V was clipped by 6 bases and J by 6 bases, with 11 bases between them. Germline V gene lookup returns CDR1 SNHLY and CDR2 FYNNEI. The CDR3 runs to 12 residues. The CDR3 sequence: CASSFEVPEAFF. The CDR3 DNA is TGTGCCAGCAGCTTTGAGGTCCCTGAAGCTTTCTTT.

The rearrangement links TRBV10-3 to TRBJ1-1; unclear D gene. CDR3 length equals 14 residues. V was clipped by 10 bases and J by 1 base, with 16 bases between them. Germline V CDR1 and CDR2: ENHRY, SYGVKD. This CDR3 reads CATRGAIGNTEAFF. The CDR3 DNA reads as TGTGCCACCAGAGGCGCGATTGGGAACACTGAAGCTTTCTTT.